This T cell receptor beta chain was found in a study of cytomegalovirus exposure and HLA in healthy donors. As to this clone: Its antigen remains unknown.

Profiling relied on immunoSEQ multiplex PCR, and the TCRdb table lists in-frame clones only, not all of them. The sample holds fewer than 120,000 clones; approximately 89% are singletons and the top ten take 1.5% to 2%. Whole-study results and caveats: According to the study, around 180 TCR beta chains were cytomegalovirus-associated.

CDR1 is SGHRS, CDR2 YFSETQ, per germline. The CDR3 extends over 14 amino acids. The V end lost 4 bases, the J end lost 2 bases, and 12 bases lay between the germline ends. The TCR sequence derives from a woman younger than 30 in good health and CMV-seronegative. The rearrangement uses TRBV5-1 and TRBJ1-1; no firm D call. Sequencing was done on a sample of PBMCs. CDR3 bases: TGCGCCAGCAGCCCCACAGCCACAAACACTGAAGCTTTCTTT. Its translation: CASSPTATNTEAFF.